A single sample gave rise to the 3 T cell receptor beta chains below, sequenced in a study of OX40 agonist ivuxolimab in advanced cancers. Assay used: immunoSEQ multiplex PCR; TCRdb lists only in-frame clones, some missing. The table includes some 35,000 clones, roughly four fifths detected once. Material: CD4+ or CD8+ T cells sorted from blood, obtained in a trial of the OX40 agonist ivuxolimab. These receptors originate from an adult with an advanced solid tumor such as melanoma, head and neck, liver or kidney cancer.

V is TRBV9 and J is TRBJ2-7; the match to TRBD1 covers 7 bases. CDR1 SGDLS and CDR2 YYNGEE come from the germline V gene. Germline trimming cut 0 bases from V and 3 bases from J; bases unmatched to any gene: 6. There are 15 residues in the CDR3. The CDR3: CASSVEGATRYEQYF. In DNA form, the CDR3 reads TGTGCCAGCAGCGTAGAGGGGGCGACTCGCTACGAGCAGTACTTC.

The V call is TRBV5-6, the J call TRBJ1-2, with 8 bases lining up with TRBD1. The CDR3 extends over 15 amino acids. CDR1 and CDR2 from the germline V gene are SGHDT and YYEEEE. V lost 0 bases and J lost 7; bases outside the gene matches: 8. The CDR3 nucleotides read TGTGCCAGCAGCTTGGGAGGGACAGGCATCGGTGGCTACACCTTC. It translates to CASSLGGTGIGGYTF.

This clone was counted a few times. DNA for the CDR3: TGTGCCAGCAGTCCCCAGGTTGAAGAGACCCAGTACTTC. This encodes CASSPQVEETQYF. V gene TRBV28 combines with J gene TRBJ2-5, with D hard to call. Trimming cost V 5 bases and J 3 bases, with 10 bases left between them. Germline V gene lookup returns CDR1 MDHEN and CDR2 SYDVKM. CDR3 length: 13 residues. Using reference TRBV28 and TRBJ2-5 for the parts outside the CDR3, the full variable domain is DVKVTQSSRYLVKRTGEKVFLECVQDMDHENMFWYRQDPGLGLRLIYFSYDVKMKEKGDIPEGYSVSREKKERFSLILESASTNQTSMYLCASSPQVEETQYFGPGTRLLVL.